This T cell receptor beta chain is from a study of PD-L1 blockade in urothelial cancer. For the study at large: The median T cell count in blood samples was 110,000 to 150,000.

Germline CDR1 and CDR2: SNHLY and FYNNEI. Trimming pared 4 bases from V and 4 bases from J, leaving 11 bases between. The CDR3 is 14 amino acids. This clone appeared a single time. Libraries were prepared by immunoSEQ multiplex PCR; TCRdb keeps only in-frame clonotypes and omits some of them. The sample lists about 50,000 clones, around 80% occurring once. Stated time point: peripheral blood 6 weeks after treatment start. Sample numbers ranged from 1 to 8 per patient, encompassing pretreatment and on-treatment collections. The origin of this receptor is a man aged 70 or older with urothelial cancer. Sample: PBMCs, taken around atezolizumab (anti-PD-L1) treatment. The chain employs TRBV2 and TRBJ1-5; no clear D. The CDR3 spells CASSVQFGNQPQHF. The CDR3 region has the DNA TGTGCCAGCAGTGTACAGTTTGGAAATCAGCCCCAGCATTTT.